This T cell receptor (beta chain) is drawn from a study of OX40 agonist ivuxolimab in advanced cancers. Study results and limitations: Partly responding patients at 0.1-3.0 mg/kg showed some of the smallest clonal expansion.

TCRdb keeps only in-frame clones here, not all; method: immunoSEQ multiplex PCR. This sample has roughly 100,000 clones; 70% to 90% occur once, and the top ten carry about 3.8%. In regard to this clone: Its antigen is not identified.

Germline V gene data show CDR1 as GTSNPN and CDR2 as SVGIG (reference sequence). This CDR3 spans 13 amino acids. V gave up 7 bases and J gave up 1 base, with 11 bases separating them. The V gene is TRBV30, the J gene TRBJ1-3; D is possibly TRBD1 (6 bases). The origin of this receptor is an adult with an advanced solid tumor such as melanoma, head and neck, liver or kidney cancer. The sample was CD4+ or CD8+ T cells sorted from blood, taken in a trial of the OX40 agonist ivuxolimab. The CDR3 DNA sequence: TGTGCCTACAGGGATAGGTCTGGAAACACCATATATTTT. Encoded protein: CAYRDRSGNTIYF.